The 7 T cell receptor beta chains below come from one sample, sequenced in a study of OX40 agonist ivuxolimab in advanced cancers. The protocol was immunoSEQ multiplex PCR, while the TCRdb copy is restricted to in-frame clones and leaves out a portion. The table records about 73,000 clones, approximately 89% of them present only once. Sequencing was performed on CD4+ or CD8+ T cells sorted from blood, taken in a trial of the OX40 agonist ivuxolimab. Receptors were obtained from an adult with an advanced solid tumor such as melanoma, head and neck, liver or kidney cancer.

The chain uses TRBV16 and TRBJ2-5; 8 bases align to TRBD1. V trimming: 6 bases; J trimming: 5 bases; junction bases outside the gene matches: 5. Germline V gene lookup returns CDR1 KGHSY and CDR2 FQNENV. The CDR3 is 13 residues long. The CDR3 spells CASRQGVKETQYF. CDR3 bases: TGTGCCAGCAGACAGGGGGTAAAGGAGACCCAGTACTTC.

V is TRBV11-2 and J is TRBJ1-3, with 7 positions matching TRBD1. With 4 bases clipped from V and 0 bases from J, the junction kept 3 bases outside the gene matches. The CDR3 loop spans 15 amino acids. Germline V CDR1 and CDR2: SGHAT, FQNNGV. CDR3 sequence reads: CASSSTGASGNTIYF. CDR3 DNA: TGTGCCAGCAGCTCAACAGGGGCCTCTGGAAACACCATATATTTT.

The chain uses TRBV7-2 and TRBJ2-3, with no clear D. CDR3 length: 15 amino acids. The germline V gene encodes CDR1 SGHTA and CDR2 FQGNSA. Trimming stripped 1 base from V and 5 bases from J, with 13 bases between. Written as DNA, the CDR3 is TGTGCCAGCAGCTTAGTGTCGACCCCCGGAGATACGCAGTATTTT. This encodes CASSLVSTPGDTQYF. The complete variable domain, with remaining parts taken from reference TRBV7-2 and TRBJ2-3, reads GAGVSQSPSNKVTEKGKDVELRCDPISGHTALYWYRQSLGQGLEFLIYFQGNSAPDKSGLPSDRFSAERTGGSVSTLTIQRTQQEDSAVYLCASSLVSTPGDTQYFGPGTRLTVL.

V usage is TRBV6-5 and J usage is TRBJ1-5; 10 bases align to TRBD1. Looked up from germline, CDR1 is MNHEY and CDR2 is SVGAGI. This CDR3 comprises 16 residues. Unmatched junction bases numbered 6, after V lost 4 bases and J lost 3 bases. CDR3 bases: TGTGCCAGCAGTTCCGGGACAGGGGTCGTCAATCAGCCCCAGCATTTT. This gives the protein CASSSGTGVVNQPQHF.

V is TRBV7-9 and J is TRBJ2-7; the D gene is possibly TRBD1 (6 bases). Germline lookup yields CDR1 SEHNR and CDR2 FQNEAQ (reference sequence). The CDR3 sequence is 16 residues long. Trimming removed 3 bases at V and 0 bases at J, with 15 bases between. DNA for the CDR3: TGTGCCAGCAGCTTCAGAACCGGGACACTCTCCTACGAGCAGTACTTC. Residues: CASSFRTGTLSYEQYF.

The count of this clone is one. The rearrangement links TRBV28 to TRBJ1-5; 7 bases are shared with TRBD1. CDR1 MDHEN and CDR2 SYDVKM come from the germline V gene. The ends lost 11 bases at V and 2 bases at J; junction bases unmatched: 9. This CDR3 is 14 amino acids long. As DNA, the CDR3 is TGTGCCCGGGAAAGGACAGGCGGCAATCAGCCCCAGCATTTT. This encodes CARERTGGNQPQHF.

The chain joins TRBV6-5 to TRBJ2-7, with TRBD1 matching over 10 bases. CDR1 is MNHEY and CDR2 is SVGAGI in the germline V gene. There are 14 residues in the CDR3. The trim removed 6 bases at V and 6 bases at J, leaving 8 bases unmatched. CDR3 in DNA: TGTGCCAGCAGATCCGGGACAGGGGTGGGCGAGCAGTACTTC. Its protein product is CASRSGTGVGEQYF.